This TCR beta chain emerged from a study of blood T cell repertoires in COVID-19. Across the whole study: Specimens from acute and convalescent COVID-19 originated in the United States, Italy and Spain. PBMCs, B-cell-depleted T cells, or T cells were the source of the cDNA or gDNA that made up the material.

This clone was picked up one time. Study processing details: Estimates of nucleated cell counts were drawn from the amplification of reference gene primers. Here immunoSEQ multiplex PCR was the method, and the copy in TCRdb shows in-frame clones only, minus some. The D gene and trimming were derived from the DNA, and the V and J assignments and clone size from that table. The sample includes roughly 100,000 clones, 70% to 90% seen only once; the top ten take around 3.5%. This sequence was found in a human donor in a cohort sampled during active COVID-19. The sample was peripheral blood.

The CDR3 DNA sequence: TGCGCCAGCAGTCCCACGTCCGGGAATTCACCCCTCCACTTT. This translates into CASSPTSGNSPLHF. The chain links TRBV5-1 to TRBJ1-6; no firm D call. The CDR3 has 14 amino acids. Trimming cost V 5 bases and J 7 bases, with 13 bases left between them. Germline values: CDR1 SGHRS, CDR2 YFSETQ. The full variable domain, rest sourced from reference TRBV5-1 and TRBJ1-6, is KAGVTQTPRYLIKTRGQQVTLSCSPISGHRSVSWYQQTPGQGLQFLFEYFSETQRNKGNFPGRFSGRQFSNSRSEMNVSTLELGDSALYLCASSPTSGNSPLHFGNGTRLTVT.